The 6 T cell receptor beta chains reported below all come from one sample, sequenced in a study of regulatory T cells in long-lasting Graves disease. Arm-PCR of CDR3 regions and iRepertoire HTBI primers were the basis on which TCR beta libraries were built. TCRdb used MiXCR to reprocess the multiplex PCR reads, holding one entry per CDR3 protein. The table includes 400,000 or so distinct CDR3 sequences, roughly a quarter detected once. Time point of the sample: persistent/refractory GD, antithyroid drugs over 5 years with positive TRAb. PBMCs provided the RNA from which the TCR library was made. Sequenced material: peripheral blood mononuclear cells (PBMCs), taken when the disease was refractory, from a patient treated with antithyroid drugs. The receptors were sampled from a female donor with Graves disease.

At least ten counts were recorded for this clonotype. The chain links TRBV6-1 to TRBJ2-7; D unresolved. The CDR3 is 12 residues long. The germline V and J ends were trimmed by 7 bases and 3 bases, with 10 bases remaining between them. The germline V gene encodes CDR1 MNHNS and CDR2 SASEGT. The CDR3: CASTGRFYEQYF. DNA for the CDR3: TGTGCCAGCACTGGGCGGTTCTACGAGCAGTACTTC.

This clonotype has more than one count but fewer than ten. CDR3 region: CASSQELGTVSSSYEQYF. Here the CDR3 DNA reads TGCGCCAGCAGCCAAGAGTTAGGGACCGTTTCGAGCTCCTACGAGCAGTACTTC. This chain connects TRBV4-1 to TRBJ2-7; D may correspond to TRBD1 or TRBD2 (5 bases each). V gave up 0 bases and J gave up 0 bases, with 18 bases separating them. Germline loops: CDR1 MGHRA, CDR2 YSYEKL. This CDR3 contains 18 residues.

This clonotype was detected many times. The chain recombines TRBV4-3 with TRBJ2-5; perhaps TRBD1 as D (5 bases). The CDR3 covers 16 residues. Germline assignment: CDR1 LGHNA and CDR2 YSLEER. V lost 0 bases and J 5 bases, leaving 16 bases between the germline ends. The CDR3 reads CASSQDLGQGGETQYF. CDR3 bases: TGCGCCAGCAGCCAAGATCTTGGGCAGGGTGGCGAGACCCAGTACTTC.

This clonotype was counted many times. The CDR3 protein is CASRRGARTEAFF. The CDR3 region has the DNA TGTGCCAGCAGAAGGGGGGCGAGGACTGAAGCTTTCTTT. This chain connects TRBV12-3 or TRBV12-4 to TRBJ1-1; tentatively, D is TRBD1 (6 bases). The CDR3 spans 13 residues. The V gene lost 6 bases and the J gene lost 5 bases, with 13 bases spanning the gap.

The V gene is TRBV30, the J gene TRBJ2-7; possible D gene TRBD2, 5 bases. Germline V lookup: CDR1 GTSNPN, CDR2 SVGIG (reference sequence). This CDR3 has 12 amino acids. V was shortened by 2 bases and J by 4 bases, with 9 bases between the two germline ends. The CDR3 spells CAWSRDGYEQYF. The CDR3 DNA is TGTGCCTGGAGTCGGGATGGGTACGAGCAGTACTTC.

This clonotype was seen at least ten times. The chain carries TRBV6-1 and TRBJ2-5, with D possibly being TRBD2 (7 bases). This CDR3 spans 13 amino acids. V was trimmed by 11 bases and J by 9 bases, leaving 22 bases between them. Germline CDR1 and CDR2: MNHNS and SASEGT. The CDR3 nucleotides read TGTGCCTTACAGAGGGAGGGGGGTGAGGCCCAGTACTTC. It specifies CALQREGGEAQYF.